The TCR beta chain described here comes from a study of CD4 and CD8 cells across lung adenocarcinoma regions. This clonotype was observed a handful of times. MiXCR was run by TCRdb on the PCR reads, yielding one entry per CDR3 protein. Of more than 9,000 distinct CDR3 sequences listed, 45% to 60% are singletons. Donors had localized lung adenocarcinoma, a non-small cell lung cancer. CDR1 and CDR2 (germline): MNHEY, SVGEGT. CDR3 length equals 17 residues. V was shortened by 0 bases and J by 2 bases, with 16 bases between the two germline ends. The sequence came from a male donor with lung adenocarcinoma. The CD4 and CD8 labels of this study may be unreliable. Sequencing input: CD4+ T cells from the margin of a lung tumor. The chain couples TRBV6-2 or TRBV6-3 to TRBJ1-2; D is perhaps TRBD1 (5 bases). CDR3 residues: CASSYSSSKGINYGYTF. CDR3 DNA sequence: TGTGCCAGCAGTTACTCGTCGTCTAAGGGGATCAACTATGGCTACACCTTC.